One sample yielded the 20 T cell receptor beta chains listed below, sequenced in a study of persistence of HIV-infected CD4 T cells. The immunoSEQ assay was version 4, run in survey mode. Assay used: immunoSEQ multiplex PCR; TCRdb lists only in-frame clones, some missing. Here the sample spans about 47,000 clones, roughly 90% being singletons. These TCRs' antigens remain unknown. Cells were stimulated nonspecifically with anti-CD3/anti-CD28 magnetic beads. Sorting selected CD4+ T cells upregulating both CD40 ligand and CD69. Source: CD4+ T cells sorted from PBMCs after approximately 18-hour stimulation, taken from a patient who received antiretroviral therapy. The receptors here all came from an adult man with HIV who was CMV-seropositive.

The J gene is TRBJ1-6, the V gene TRBV25-1; maybe TRBD1 (5 bases). In germline, CDR1 is MGHDK, CDR2 SYGVNS. This CDR3 has 13 amino acids. The ends were cut back, 7 bases at V and 4 bases at J, with 8 bases in the middle. CDR3 bases: TGTGCCAGCACCGGACAATATAATTCACCCCTCCACTTT. As protein: CASTGQYNSPLHF.

J is TRBJ2-3 and V is TRBV28; 9 nucleotides match TRBD1. This CDR3 is built from 14 residues. Germline V gene data show CDR1 as MDHEN and CDR2 as SYDVKM. J lost 5 bases, V lost 6 bases, and 6 bases had no gene match. The CDR3 protein is CASSPGQGRDTQYF. The CDR3 nucleotides read TGTGCCAGCAGCCCGGGACAGGGAAGAGATACGCAGTATTTT.

The gene calls are TRBV3-1 (or the pseudogene TRBV3-2) and TRBJ2-7; D remains unclear. Trimming left V 1 base short and J 2 bases short, with 9 bases between. Looked up from germline, CDR1 is LGHDT and CDR2 is YNNKEL (reference sequence). This CDR3 comprises 14 residues. CDR3 DNA: TGTGCCAGCAGCCAAGCCCCATCCGCCTACGAGCAGTACTTC. Encoded protein: CASSQAPSAYEQYF.

The rearrangement uses TRBV14 and TRBJ2-2, with D tentatively TRBD1 or TRBD2 (6 bases each). Trimming left V 4 bases short and J 7 bases short, with 16 bases between. CDR3 size: 15 residues. Per germline, CDR1 SGHDN and CDR2 FVKESK. The CDR3, as DNA: TGTGCCAGCAGCCTGAATTGGGGGGCTGACGGGGAGCTGTTTTTT. Its translation is CASSLNWGADGELFF.

This chain connects TRBV5-1 to TRBJ2-7; 7 bases agree with TRBD2. Germline lookup yields CDR1 SGHRS and CDR2 YFSETQ. V gave up 3 bases and J gave up 1 base; unmatched junction bases: 7. The CDR3 extends over 15 amino acids. CDR3 bases: TGCGCCAGCAGCTATCGCGGGGGAGCATCCTACGAGCAGTACTTC. This encodes CASSYRGGASYEQYF.

The genes are TRBV6-5 and TRBJ2-3, with 9 positions matching TRBD2. The V segment lost 6 bases and the J segment 7 bases; nucleotides outside the gene matches: 11. The germline V gene has CDR1 MNHEY and CDR2 SVGAGI. The CDR3 totals 15 residues. The CDR3 DNA is TGTGCCAGCAGCCAACGTTCTAGCGGGGTAAATACGCAGTATTTT. This translates into CASSQRSSGVNTQYF.

This clone came up once. CDR3 DNA sequence: TGTGCCTGGAGTGCTTTGGGGCGGGATGAGCAGTTCTTC. Protein: CAWSALGRDEQFF. The chain couples TRBV30 to TRBJ2-1; the D gene could be TRBD1 or TRBD2 (5 bases each). Germline CDR1 is GTSNPN and CDR2 is SVGIG (reference sequence). The CDR3 is made up of 13 amino acids. With 1 base removed from V and 8 bases from J, the gap between germline ends came to 12 bases. The variable domain in full, completed from reference TRBV30 and TRBJ2-1, reads SQTIHQWPATLVQPVGSPLSLECTVEGTSNPNLYWYRQAAGRGLQLLFYSVGIGQISSEVPQNLSASRPQDRQFILSSKKLLLSDSGFYLCAWSALGRDEQFFGPGTRLTVL.

This chain uses TRBV7-3 with TRBJ2-1, with TRBD2 matching 8 bases. This CDR3 comprises 16 residues. J gave up 5 bases and V 2 bases, and 8 bases lay outside the gene matches. Per the germline V gene, CDR1 is SGHTA and CDR2 is FQGTGA. The CDR3 loop is CASSLLNGGAHNEQFF. For the CDR3, the DNA is TGTGCCAGCAGCTTACTCAACGGGGGGGCCCACAATGAGCAGTTCTTC.

The chain couples TRBV7-9 to TRBJ1-4; perhaps TRBD1 as D (5 bases). V was shortened by 5 bases and J by 5 bases, with 15 bases between the two germline ends. This CDR3 contains 15 residues. Germline V gives CDR1 SEHNR, CDR2 FQNEAQ (reference sequence). In nucleotides, the CDR3 is TGTGCCAGCAGCCCGCCGGGACGGATAAATGAAAAACTGTTTTTT. It is translated as CASSPPGRINEKLFF. The complete variable domain, with remaining parts taken from reference TRBV7-9 and TRBJ1-4, reads DTGVSQNPRHKITKRGQNVTFRCDPISEHNRLYWYRQTLGQGPEFLTYFQNEAQLEKSRLLSDRFSAERPKGSFSTLEIQRTEQGDSAMYLCASSPPGRINEKLFFGSGTQLSVL.

This sequence joins TRBV18 and TRBJ2-1, with TRBD1 identical over 11 bases. Germline-derived CDR1 and CDR2 are KGHSH and LQKENI. The V segment lost 5 bases and the J segment 9 bases; nucleotides outside the gene matches: 6. CDR3 length equals 14 residues. CDR3: CASSSGTGGFEQFF. Written as DNA, the CDR3 is TGTGCCAGCTCATCTGGGACAGGGGGTTTTGAGCAGTTCTTC.

The table lists this clone with a few counts. The chain combines TRBV30 with TRBJ2-3, with 11 bases identical to TRBD2. The V segment lost 0 bases and the J segment 1 base; nucleotides outside the gene matches: 0. CDR1 is GTSNPN and CDR2 is SVGIG in the germline V gene (reference sequence). The CDR3 covers 15 residues. Here the CDR3 DNA reads TGTGCCTGGAGTGTACTAGCGGGGGGCACAGATACGCAGTATTTT. Its translation: CAWSVLAGGTDTQYF.

The chain uses TRBV18 and TRBJ1-3, with 7 bases aligning to TRBD1. The CDR3 runs to 15 residues. Germline CDR1 reads KGHSH; CDR2 reads LQKENI. The junction had 1 base not matched to a gene; V was cut back by 2 bases and J by 0 bases. The CDR3, as DNA: TGTGCCAGCTCACCAACAGGGGACTCTGGAAACACCATATATTTT. Amino acids: CASSPTGDSGNTIYF.

This chain connects TRBV19 to TRBJ2-1; 9 nucleotides agree with TRBD1. This CDR3 spans 16 amino acids. From germline, CDR1 is LNHDA and CDR2 SQIVND (reference sequence). V lost 4 bases to trimming and J lost 2 bases; unmatched junction nucleotides: 6. The CDR3 protein is CASSTGQGRTYNEQFF. CDR3 nucleotides: TGTGCCAGTAGTACCGGACAGGGGAGGACCTACAATGAGCAGTTCTTC.

The table lists this clone with a count of one. The chain links TRBV9 to TRBJ1-3; no definite D call. V was shortened by 0 bases and J by 0 bases, with 7 bases between the two germline ends. This CDR3 has 15 amino acids. From germline, CDR1 is SGDLS and CDR2 YYNGEE. The DNA for the CDR3 is TGTGCCAGCAGCGTAGACACCCGCTCTGGAAACACCATATATTTT. It codes for CASSVDTRSGNTIYF.

This chain uses TRBV5-1 with TRBJ1-2; no definite D call. Germline-derived CDR1 and CDR2 are SGHRS and YFSETQ. The V and J ends lost 0 bases and 5 bases respectively, with 17 bases between them. This CDR3 has 16 amino acids. CDR3 bases: TGCGCCAGCAGCTTGGCCGGGCAGGCGGAGATATATGGCTACACCTTC. Encoded protein: CASSLAGQAEIYGYTF.

The rearrangement uses TRBV9 and TRBJ2-2; 8 nucleotides match TRBD2. The ends lost 4 bases at V and 7 bases at J; junction bases unmatched: 6. Germline V lookup: CDR1 SGDLS, CDR2 YYNGEE. The CDR3 sequence is 14 residues long. For the CDR3, the DNA is TGTGCCAGCAGCTTTAGCGGGGTGAACGGGGAGCTGTTTTTT. Translation gives CASSFSGVNGELFF.

The chain joins TRBV30 to TRBJ2-7; 9 bases are shared with TRBD1. With V trimmed by 4 bases and J by 6 bases, 10 bases remained unmatched. Germline CDR1 reads GTSNPN; CDR2 reads SVGIG (reference sequence). The CDR3 loop spans 14 amino acids. In nucleotides, the CDR3 is TGTGCCTGGAACTATCCGGGACAGGGATCCGAGCAGTACTTC. Residues: CAWNYPGQGSEQYF. Variable domain in full (rest from reference TRBV30 and TRBJ2-7): SQTIHQWPATLVQPVGSPLSLECTVEGTSNPNLYWYRQAAGRGLQLLFYSVGIGQISSEVPQNLSASRPQDRQFILSSKKLLLSDSGFYLCAWNYPGQGSEQYFGPGTRLTVT.

A single count supports this clone. The CDR3 DNA reads TGTGCCTCAGAAAGGGGTCGCGAGCAGTACTTC. Protein product: CASERGREQYF. The V and J genes are TRBV7-9 and TRBJ2-7, with a tentative D call TRBD1 (5 bases). Trimming left V 11 bases short and J 6 bases short, with 14 bases between. From germline, CDR1 is SEHNR and CDR2 FQNEAQ (reference sequence). This CDR3 spans 11 amino acids.

The chain employs TRBV30 and TRBJ1-5; 8 bases map to TRBD1. With V trimmed by 1 base and J by 6 bases, 2 bases remained unmatched. The germline V gene encodes CDR1 GTSNPN and CDR2 SVGIG (reference sequence). CDR3 size: 13 residues. The CDR3 coding sequence is TGTGCCTGGAGTGAACAGGGGGTTCAGCCCCAGCATTTT. Translation gives CAWSEQGVQPQHF.

This clone has just one count. The chain couples TRBV19 to TRBJ1-6; a possible D gene is TRBD1 (6 bases). The CDR3 is 15 amino acids. CDR1 and CDR2 from the germline V gene are LNHDA and SQIVND (reference sequence). Trimming took 7 bases from V and 7 from J, leaving 17 bases between them. The CDR3 is CASKVGGSPNSPLHF. CDR3 coding DNA: TGTGCCAGTAAGGTTGGGGGCAGCCCAAATTCACCCCTCCACTTT.